One sample yielded the 19 T cell receptor beta chains listed below, sequenced in a study of regulatory T cells in long-lasting Graves disease. The sample's time point: newly diagnosed GD, antithyroid drugs for less than 3 months. Researchers made the TCR library from RNA that was extracted from PBMCs. For TCR beta, libraries came from iRepertoire HTBI primers and Arm-PCR of CDR3 regions. TCRdb itself ran the multiplex PCR reads through MiXCR, one entry per CDR3 protein. The data show roughly 500,000 distinct CDR3 sequences, 12% seen once. These same records also appear under a second study, on T cells in Graves' hyperthyroidism and ophthalmopathy.

The sequencing here drew on peripheral blood mononuclear cells (PBMCs), taken at new diagnosis, from a patient treated with antithyroid drugs. The receptor source for this set is a woman between 25 and 40 years old with Graves disease.

This clonotype has ten or more counts. The genes are TRBV24-1 and TRBJ2-1; D is perhaps TRBD1 (6 bases). V was trimmed by 3 bases and J by 5 bases, leaving 13 bases between them. CDR3 length: 15 residues. Germline lookup yields CDR1 KGHDR and CDR2 SFDVKD. DNA for the CDR3: TGTGCCACCAGTGATCCACAGGGATACAACAATGAGCAGTTCTTC. Translating it yields CATSDPQGYNNEQFF.

The CDR3 here is CAWSVRGTQGGYTF. The CDR3 DNA reads TGTGCCTGGAGTGTTCGCGGGACTCAGGGGGGCTACACCTTC. This chain links TRBV30 with TRBJ1-2; maybe TRBD1 (6 bases). CDR1 GTSNPN and CDR2 SVGIG come from the germline V gene (reference sequence). Trimming shortened V by 0 bases and J by 8 bases, and 16 bases separated the two germline ends. The CDR3 has 14 amino acids.

There are many counts of this clonotype. This chain uses TRBV5-1 with TRBJ2-3, with 7 bases aligning to TRBD2. CDR1 SGHRS and CDR2 YFSETQ come from the germline V gene. The CDR3 extends over 17 amino acids. V lost 0 bases to trimming and J lost 2 bases; unmatched junction nucleotides: 9. The CDR3 DNA sequence: TGCGCCAGCAGCTTGGGATCCGGGGGGAGGGCCACAGATACGCAGTATTTT. Translation gives CASSLGSGGRATDTQYF.

This clonotype has a handful of counts. This sequence joins TRBV2 and TRBJ2-7; 8 nucleotides match TRBD2. From germline, CDR1 is SNHLY and CDR2 FYNNEI. CDR3 length: 14 amino acids. Losses at the gene ends were 7 bases for V and 6 bases for J; bases not matched to a gene: 11. CDR3 coding DNA: TGTGCCAGCATGCTCGCTAGCGGGTCCCCCGAGCAGTACTTC. This encodes CASMLASGSPEQYF. Complete variable domain (other parts from reference TRBV2 and TRBJ2-7): EPEVTQTPSHQVTQMGQEVILRCVPISNHLYFYWYRQILGQKVEFLVSFYNNEISEKSEIFDDQFSVERPDGSNFTLKIRSTKLEDSAMYFCASMLASGSPEQYFGPGTRLTVT.

The genes are TRBV15 and TRBJ2-1; D is perhaps TRBD2 (6 bases). This CDR3 spans 13 amino acids. Deletions cut 3 bases from V and 8 bases from J, with 11 bases between. The germline V gene has CDR1 LNHNV and CDR2 YYDKDF (reference sequence). Here the CDR3 reads CATSRASGDEQFF. The CDR3 nucleotides are TGTGCCACCAGCAGGGCTTCGGGGGATGAGCAGTTCTTC.

Worth noting for this clonotype: The junction departs from the called germline gene at one end, perhaps through a read error. In nucleotides, the CDR3 is TGTGCCAGCAGTTTATCGGGGACAGGGGCCGGGTACAATGAGCAGCTCTTC. Residues: CASSLSGTGAGYNEQLF. The chain couples TRBV27 to TRBJ2-1; 10 bases fit TRBD1. There are 17 residues in the CDR3. CDR1 and CDR2 (germline): MNHEY, SMNVEV (reference sequence).

This chain links TRBV25-1 with TRBJ2-3; D call uncertain. The CDR3 consists of 14 residues. Germline V gene data show CDR1 as MGHDK and CDR2 as SYGVNS. V shed 5 bases and J shed 2 bases, with 11 bases lying between them. CDR3 coding DNA: TGTGCCAGCAGTCCGGGCTCCAACACAGATACGCAGTATTTT. This sequence encodes CASSPGSNTDTQYF.

The table lists this clonotype with many counts. The rearrangement joins TRBV12-3 or TRBV12-4 to TRBJ1-1; 7 nucleotides align to TRBD1. The CDR3 extends over 13 amino acids. After removal of 4 bases from V and 2 bases from J, the junction contained 1 base not matched to a gene. As DNA, the CDR3 is TGTGCCAGCAGTTGGACAGGCAACACTGAAGCTTTCTTT. Protein sequence: CASSWTGNTEAFF.

This clonotype was counted many times. The rearrangement links TRBV15 to TRBJ2-4; D uncertain. Germline assignment: CDR1 LNHNV and CDR2 YYDKDF (reference sequence). The CDR3 length is 16 residues. Trimming took 1 base from V and 0 from J, leaving 10 bases between them. CDR3 bases: TGTGCCACCAGCAGAGTCTTAGCACTAGCCAAAAACATTCAGTACTTC. This codes for CATSRVLALAKNIQYF.

This clonotype has just a few counts. V usage is TRBV5-6 and J usage is TRBJ2-1; D possibly uses TRBD1 or TRBD2 (5 bases each). This CDR3 has 13 residues. Germline values: CDR1 SGHDT, CDR2 YYEEEE. The V end was cut by 4 bases, the J end by 9 bases, with 14 bases between. The CDR3 is CASSPWTGGEQFF. In nucleotides, the CDR3 is TGTGCCAGCAGCCCGTGGACTGGGGGTGAGCAGTTCTTC.

This chain links TRBV18 with TRBJ2-2; TRBD1 matches at 7 bases. This CDR3 region has 16 residues. V was pared by 3 bases and J by 6 bases, with 10 bases of the junction left unmatched. Germline-derived CDR1 and CDR2 are KGHSH and LQKENI. CDR3 bases: TGTGCCAGCTCACCGCTAGACAGGGTCGGTCCCGGGGAGCTGTTTTTT. It translates to CASSPLDRVGPGELFF.

The chain employs TRBV6-2 or TRBV6-3 and TRBJ2-5, with TRBD1 matching over 10 bases. The CDR3 runs to 16 residues. Trimming removed 3 bases from V and 4 bases from J; junction bases left unmatched: 8. The germline V gene encodes CDR1 MNHEY and CDR2 SVGEGT. CDR3 DNA sequence: TGTGCCAGCAGTTATTCCGGGACAGGGGTTCTAGAGACCCAGTACTTC. It is translated as CASSYSGTGVLETQYF.

The chain employs TRBV27 and TRBJ2-7; 9 bases fit TRBD2. V lost 0 bases to trimming and J lost 6 bases; unmatched junction nucleotides: 6. The CDR3 spans 15 residues. Germline assignment: CDR1 MNHEY and CDR2 SMNVEV (reference sequence). The CDR3 spells CASSLSGGLASEQYF. The DNA for the CDR3 is TGTGCCAGCAGTTTATCGGGGGGACTAGCAAGCGAGCAGTACTTC.

This clonotype was counted at least ten times. This chain joins TRBV6-2 or TRBV6-3 and TRBJ2-5, with D perhaps matching TRBD1 (7 bases). The DNA end is more similar to TRBJ2-1, so the J call may be wrong. The germline V gene has CDR1 MNHEY and CDR2 SVGEGT. The CDR3 has 16 amino acids. The CDR3 loop reads CASSYRPDRAGNEQFF. The DNA of the CDR3 is TGTGCCAGCAGTTACCGGCCCGACAGGGCGGGAAATGAGCAGTTCTTC.

There are many counts of this clonotype. The gene calls are TRBV6-1 and TRBJ2-1; D unresolved. CDR1 and CDR2 (germline): MNHNS, SASEGT. V shed 4 bases and J shed 0 bases, with 7 bases lying between them. This CDR3 spans 14 amino acids. The CDR3 protein is CASSAQSSYNEQFF. The DNA of the CDR3 is TGTGCCAGCAGTGCTCAAAGCTCCTACAATGAGCAGTTCTTC.

CDR3 amino acids: CASSLAGGGTGELFF. CDR3 nucleotide sequence: TGTGCCAGCAGTTTGGCAGGGGGCGGCACCGGGGAGCTGTTTTTT. This chain joins TRBV12-3 or TRBV12-4 and TRBJ2-2; TRBD1 agrees at 8 bases. The CDR3 is 15 residues long. Trimming took 3 bases from V and 4 from J; bases not matched to a gene: 4.

This clonotype showed up many times. V gene TRBV2 combines with J gene TRBJ2-7; a possible D gene is TRBD2 (6 bases). Trimming left V 6 bases short and J 6 bases short, with 12 bases between. The CDR3 is made up of 12 amino acids. Looked up from germline, CDR1 is SNHLY and CDR2 is FYNNEI. CDR3 residues: CASRDYYSEQYF. CDR3 nucleotide sequence: TGTGCCAGCAGGGACTATTATAGCGAGCAGTACTTC.

This clonotype was recorded at least ten times. The V call is TRBV2, the J call TRBJ2-7; D is perhaps TRBD1 or TRBD2 (5 bases each). The CDR3 is 14 residues long. Germline CDR1 is SNHLY and CDR2 is FYNNEI. Trimming took off 8 bases at V and 0 bases at J, with 14 bases between the two ends. This chain's CDR3 is CASRYRGSSYEQYF. In nucleotides, the CDR3 is TGTGCCAGCCGATACCGGGGCAGCTCCTACGAGCAGTACTTC.

Details on this clonotype: Given a much more abundant clone one base away, this may be a read error. The chain has TRBV7-2 and TRBJ2-5, with D unclear. CDR3 length: 15 amino acids. Germline CDR1 is SGHTA and CDR2 is FQGNSA. CDR3 amino acids: CASSLASRALETKYF. The CDR3 DNA reads as TGTGCCAGCAGCTTAGCAAGCCGGGCTTTGGAGACCAAGTACTTC.